One sample yielded the 4 T cell receptor beta chains listed below, sequenced in a study of CD8+ T cells in alopecia areata (dated by TCRdb to 2016 to 2018). The library relied on the immunoSEQ multiplex PCR assay. RNA was extracted from all samples and reverse transcribed into cDNA as template for TCR sequencing. TCRdb took over this immuneACCESS table, retaining in-frame rearrangements with V and J assigned. Such tables are incomplete; in checked studies, under half of the missing clones stem from an unresolved V gene, and the remainder is unexplained. For this sample the table gives 100,000 to 130,000 clones, of which about 50% were detected only once. The top ten clones comprise around 25% of the sample. What was sequenced was NKG2D-low CD8+ T cells sorted from blood. The meaning of the sample's cell subset or site label: sorted CD8+ NKG2D-low blood T cells. Every receptor here comes from a human donor with alopecia areata.

The CDR3: CATSTVNTEAFF. The CDR3 DNA is TGTGCCACCAGCACAGTGAACACTGAAGCTTTCTTT. The chain carries TRBV28 and TRBJ1-1; D call uncertain. CDR1 and CDR2 from the germline V gene are MDHEN and SYDVKM. The CDR3 runs to 12 residues. The V gene lost 10 bases and the J gene lost 0 bases, with 9 bases spanning the gap.

The V and J genes are TRBV27 and TRBJ2-1, with D perhaps assigned TRBD1 or TRBD2 (6 bases each). The CDR3 has 15 amino acids. Germline lookup yields CDR1 MNHEY and CDR2 SMNVEV (reference sequence). V was trimmed by 6 bases and J by 7 bases, leaving 19 bases between them. This chain's CDR3 is CASSPRGRVGNEQFF. CDR3 nucleotide sequence: TGTGCCAGCAGCCCTCGGGGGCGAGTGGGAAATGAGCAGTTCTTC.

This rearrangement joins TRBV9 to TRBJ1-1; D gene ambiguous. V was trimmed by 4 bases and J by 4 bases, leaving 8 bases between them. The CDR3 spans 12 residues. Germline V CDR1 and CDR2: SGDLS, YYNGEE. DNA of the CDR3: TGTGCCAGCAGCCCCTTCGGCACTGAAGCTTTCTTT. Residues: CASSPFGTEAFF. Full variable domain (rest looked up from reference TRBV9 and TRBJ1-1): DSGVTQTPKHLITATGQRVTLRCSPRSGDLSVYWYQQSLDQGLQFLIQYYNGEERAKGNILERFSAQQFPDLHSELNLSSLELGDSALYFCASSPFGTEAFFGQGTRLTVV.

A single count supports this clone. The V call is TRBV30, the J call TRBJ1-2, with D unclear. Germline V CDR1 and CDR2: GTSNPN, SVGIG (reference sequence). This CDR3 is built from 16 residues. V lost 0 bases to trimming and J lost 0 bases, with 14 bases between them. The CDR3: CAWSVTGIPANYGYTF. As DNA, the CDR3 is TGTGCCTGGAGTGTGACCGGAATCCCAGCTAACTATGGCTACACCTTC. Looking up the rest from reference TRBV30 and TRBJ1-2 gives the full variable domain: SQTIHQWPATLVQPVGSPLSLECTVEGTSNPNLYWYRQAAGRGLQLLFYSVGIGQISSEVPQNLSASRPQDRQFILSSKKLLLSDSGFYLCAWSVTGIPANYGYTFGSGTRLTVV.